This TCR beta chain originates from a study of cytomegalovirus exposure and HLA in healthy donors. Comment on this clone: What it recognizes is unknown.

Study outcomes and limitations: Earlier findings revealed that most TCR beta V segments proved productive either about 87% or about 30% of the time. Most subjects had HLA-A and HLA-B alleles reportedly predicted accurately by TCR beta sequences. Some V segments could not be told apart, so they were left out, TRBV6-2 and TRBV6-3 among them.

PCR amplification relied on 60 Vbeta primers (plus 13 Jbeta primers). Sequencing was performed with immunoSEQ multiplex PCR; in TCRdb, only in-frame clones are kept and a portion is missing. The listing contains tens of thousands of clones. This CDR3 is built from 13 residues. V was clipped by 3 bases and J by 7 bases, with 13 bases between them. From germline, CDR1 is SGHRS and CDR2 YFSETQ. The sequencing input was PBMCs. This TCR was recovered from a man between 18 and 29 years old in good health and CMV-seropositive. The gene calls are TRBV5-1 and TRBJ1-1; D is perhaps TRBD1 (5 bases). The CDR3 DNA is TGCGCCAGCAGCTCGGGGGGTGGCATTGAAGCTTTCTTT. Its protein product is CASSSGGGIEAFF. The full variable domain, in which reference TRBV5-1 and TRBJ1-1 provide the parts outside the CDR3, is KAGVTQTPRYLIKTRGQQVTLSCSPISGHRSVSWYQQTPGQGLQFLFEYFSETQRNKGNFPGRFSGRQFSNSRSEMNVSTLELGDSALYLCASSSGGGIEAFFGQGTRLTVV.